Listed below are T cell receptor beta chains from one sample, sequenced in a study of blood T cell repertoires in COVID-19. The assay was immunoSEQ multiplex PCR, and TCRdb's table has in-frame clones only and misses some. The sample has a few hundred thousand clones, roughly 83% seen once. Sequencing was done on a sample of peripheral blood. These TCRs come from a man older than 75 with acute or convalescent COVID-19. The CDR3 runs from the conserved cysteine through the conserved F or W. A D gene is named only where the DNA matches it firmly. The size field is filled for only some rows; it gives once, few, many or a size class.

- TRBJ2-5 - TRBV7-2 TGTGCCAGCACCCAAAATACCGGGGGTTCAGAGACCCAGTACTTC CASTQNTGGSETQYF
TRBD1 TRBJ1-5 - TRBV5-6 TGTGCCAGCAGCTTGGGACAGGGACAACAGCCCCAGCATTTT CASSLGQGQQPQHF
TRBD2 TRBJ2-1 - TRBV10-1 TGCGCCTCCGACGGGACTAGCGGGTGGAATGAGCAGTTCTTC CASDGTSGWNEQFF
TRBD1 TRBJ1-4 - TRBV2 TGTGCCAGCAGTGAATTGGGGATGACAGGGGGATATGGGAAACTGTTTTTT CASSELGMTGGYGKLFF
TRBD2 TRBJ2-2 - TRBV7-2 TGTGCCAGCAGCCGCACTAGCGGGGCCGGGGAGCTGTTTTTT CASSRTSGAGELFF
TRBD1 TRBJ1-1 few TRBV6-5 TGTGCCAGCAGAACAGGGGTGGGAATCACTGAAGCTTTCTTT CASRTGVGITEAFF
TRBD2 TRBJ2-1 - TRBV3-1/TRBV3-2 TGTGCCAGCCGTGGGGCGGGAGTTGGCAATGAGCAGTTCTTC CASRGAGVGNEQFF
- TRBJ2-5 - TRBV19 TGTGCCAGTAGTATATGGAGCCAAGAGACCCAGTACTTC CASSIWSQETQYF
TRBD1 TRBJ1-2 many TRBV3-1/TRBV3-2 TGTGCCAGCAGCCAAGCACAGGGGGGAGGCTACACCTTC CASSQAQGGGYTF
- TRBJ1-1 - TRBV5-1 TGCGCCAGCAGCTTCGGGCCCCAGGGCTCTGAAGCTTTCTTT CASSFGPQGSEAFF
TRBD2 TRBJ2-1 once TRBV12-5 TGTGCTAGTGGTGCCGGGACTAAGGTGGATGAGCAGTTCTTC CASGAGTKVDEQFF
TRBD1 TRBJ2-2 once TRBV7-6 TGTGCCAGCAGCTTAGAAGTAGGACAGGGAGTCTCCGGGGAGCTGTTTTTT CASSLEVGQGVSGELFF
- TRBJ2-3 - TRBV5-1 TGCGCCAGCCGAGGGACAGCGGGAGCGGCAGATACGCAGTATTTT CASRGTAGAADTQYF
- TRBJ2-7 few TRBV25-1 TGTGCCAGCAGCAGGGAAGACGGTGCCTACGAGCAGTACTTC CASSREDGAYEQYF
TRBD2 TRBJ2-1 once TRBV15 TGTGCCACCAGCAGGGCTGTAGCGGGGGCCTACAATGAGCAGTTCTTC CATSRAVAGAYNEQFF
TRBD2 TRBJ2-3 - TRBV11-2 TGTGCCAGCAGCTTTTTAGCGGGATCGACAGATACGCAGTATTTT CASSFLAGSTDTQYF